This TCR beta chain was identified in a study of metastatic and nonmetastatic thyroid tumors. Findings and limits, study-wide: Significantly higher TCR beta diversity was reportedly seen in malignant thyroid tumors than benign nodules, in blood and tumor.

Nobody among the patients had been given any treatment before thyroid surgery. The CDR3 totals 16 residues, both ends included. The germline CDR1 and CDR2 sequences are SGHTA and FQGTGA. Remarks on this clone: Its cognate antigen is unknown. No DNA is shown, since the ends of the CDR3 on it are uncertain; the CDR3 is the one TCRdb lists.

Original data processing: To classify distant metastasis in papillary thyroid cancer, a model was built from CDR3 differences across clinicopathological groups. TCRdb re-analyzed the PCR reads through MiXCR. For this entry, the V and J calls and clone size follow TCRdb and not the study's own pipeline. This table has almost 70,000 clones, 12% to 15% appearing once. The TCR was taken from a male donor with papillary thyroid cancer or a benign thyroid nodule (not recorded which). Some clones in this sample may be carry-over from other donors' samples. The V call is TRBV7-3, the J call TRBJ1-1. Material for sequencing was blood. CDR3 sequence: CASSLFSVGGGSEDFF.